Detailed here is one T cell receptor (beta chain). The sample is drawn from a study of CD8 T cells in Susac syndrome. This CDR3 spans 16 amino acids. In germline, CDR1 is SGDLS, CDR2 YYNGEE. The V and J ends lost 4 bases and 2 bases, in that order; junction bases with no gene match: 4. High-throughput TCR beta sequencing covered peripheral CD8+ and CD4+ T cells. TEMRA cells were enriched by FACS, while CD8+ and CD4+ T cells were obtained through a negative isolation that was performed magnetically. A quantity of about 0.5 to 1 ug RNA underwent reverse transcription using random hexamers. A multiplex approach, immunoSEQ multiplex PCR, amplified TCR beta CDR3 across 54 Vbeta and 13 Jbeta. From the immunoSEQ multiplex PCR reads, TCRdb called clonotypes with MiXCR, one entry per CDR3 protein. The sample contains approximately 280,000 distinct CDR3 sequences, about 85% of which appear only once.

This receptor was taken from a human donor with multiple sclerosis. This chain joins TRBV9 and TRBJ1-6; 9 bases are shared with TRBD1. Sequencing input: CD8+ T cells from PBMCs. In nucleotides, the CDR3 is TGTGCCAGCAGCTCACAGGGGGCCACCTATAATTCACCCCTCCACTTT. Translation gives CASSSQGATYNSPLHF. The whole variable domain, filled in from reference TRBV9 and TRBJ1-6, reads DSGVTQTPKHLITATGQRVTLRCSPRSGDLSVYWYQQSLDQGLQFLIQYYNGEERAKGNILERFSAQQFPDLHSELNLSSLELGDSALYFCASSSQGATYNSPLHFGNGTRLTVT.